The TCR beta chain described here comes from a study of T cells after yellow fever vaccination. Turning to the study itself: The SMART-Seq v4 Ultra Low Input method served to prepare the low-cell-number fractions. Findings of the study overall: The study found a weaker secondary response that peaked faster, day 5 versus 15. The CD4 and CD8 compartments had a small share of their clonotypes in common.

TCRdb itself ran the 5' RACE reads through MiXCR, one entry per CDR3 protein. The table has a few hundred thousand distinct CDR3 sequences, approximately 16% seen once. As regards this clonotype: Its specificity is not known.

Trimming cost V 5 bases and J 0 bases, with 8 bases left between them. The CDR3 totals 14 residues. The germline V gene has CDR1 SGHTA and CDR2 FQGNSA. This TCR was recovered from a man between 18 and 35 years old who received the YFV17D yellow fever vaccine. This material consisted of PBMCs, taken less than 6 days after the first yellow fever vaccination. The chain has TRBV7-2 and TRBJ1-5; unclear D gene. The CDR3, as DNA: TGTGCCAGCAGCCCTATGAATAGCAATCAGCCCCAGCATTTT. This encodes CASSPMNSNQPQHF.